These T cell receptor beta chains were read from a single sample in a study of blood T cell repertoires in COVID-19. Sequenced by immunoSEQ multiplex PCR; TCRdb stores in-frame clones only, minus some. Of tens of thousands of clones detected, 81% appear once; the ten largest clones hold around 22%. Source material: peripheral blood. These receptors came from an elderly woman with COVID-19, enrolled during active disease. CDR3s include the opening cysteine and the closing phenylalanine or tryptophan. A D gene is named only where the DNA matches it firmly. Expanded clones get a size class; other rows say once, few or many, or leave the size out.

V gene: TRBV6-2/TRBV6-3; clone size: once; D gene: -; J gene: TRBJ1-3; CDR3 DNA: TGTGCCAGCAGTTACACTTACGTGGGAGGCCCTGGAAACACCATATATTTT; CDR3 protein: CASSYTYVGGPGNTIYF
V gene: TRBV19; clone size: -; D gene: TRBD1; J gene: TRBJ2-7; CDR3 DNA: TGTGCCAGTAGTATCGGACAGGCGAATTACGAGCAGTACTTC; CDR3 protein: CASSIGQANYEQYF
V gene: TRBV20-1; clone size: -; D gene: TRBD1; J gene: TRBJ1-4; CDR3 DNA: TGCAGTGCTAGTAAGTCCGCCGGGACAGGCAATGAAAAACTGTTTTTT; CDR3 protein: CSASKSAGTGNEKLFF
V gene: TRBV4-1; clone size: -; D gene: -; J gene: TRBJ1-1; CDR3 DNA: TGCGCCAGCAGCCACGGCGGTGAAGCTTTCTTT; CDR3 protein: CASSHGGEAFF
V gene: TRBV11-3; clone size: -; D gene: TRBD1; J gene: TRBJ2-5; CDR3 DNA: TGTGCCAGCAGCTCCGGGACAGGCCCAATGACCCAGTACTTC; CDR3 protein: CASSSGTGPMTQYF
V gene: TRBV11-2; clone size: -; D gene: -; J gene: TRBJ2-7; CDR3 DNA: TGTGCCAGCGCTACAGGGGGAGGGATCGTGCAGTACTTC; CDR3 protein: CASATGGGIVQYF
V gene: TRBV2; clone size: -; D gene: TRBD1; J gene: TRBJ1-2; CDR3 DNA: TGTGCCAGCAAACACGAGGGGGGACAGAACTATGGCTACACCTTC; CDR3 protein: CASKHEGGQNYGYTF
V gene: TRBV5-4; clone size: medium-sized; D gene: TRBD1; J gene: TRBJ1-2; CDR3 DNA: TGTGCCAGCAGCTTGGGGCGGGACAGGGTCTATGGCTACACCTTC; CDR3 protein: CASSLGRDRVYGYTF
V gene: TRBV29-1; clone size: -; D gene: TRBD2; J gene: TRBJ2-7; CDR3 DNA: TGCAGCGTTGCCGGGACTAGCGGGGAATACGAGCAGTACTTC; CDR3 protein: CSVAGTSGEYEQYF
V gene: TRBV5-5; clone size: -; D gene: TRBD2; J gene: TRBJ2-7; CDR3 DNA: TGTGCCAGCAGCTTGGCTCGCGGGAGTTACGAGCAGTACTTC; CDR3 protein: CASSLARGSYEQYF
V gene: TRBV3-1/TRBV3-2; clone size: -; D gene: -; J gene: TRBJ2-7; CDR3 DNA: TGTGCCAGCAGCCACGTCTCCGAGCAGTACTTC; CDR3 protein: CASSHVSEQYF
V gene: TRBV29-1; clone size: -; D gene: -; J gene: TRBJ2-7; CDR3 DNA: TGCAGCGTTAACTTCGGGGGCTCCTACGAGCAGTACTTC; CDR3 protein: CSVNFGGSYEQYF
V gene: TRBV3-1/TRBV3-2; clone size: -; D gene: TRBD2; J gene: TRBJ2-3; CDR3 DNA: TGTGCCAGCAGCCGGGTAGCGGGATCCCGGAGAGATACGCAGTATTTT; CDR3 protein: CASSRVAGSRRDTQYF
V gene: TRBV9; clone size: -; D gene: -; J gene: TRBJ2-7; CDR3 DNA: TGTGCCAGCAGCGTAGTAGCTGACAGAACCTACGAGCAGTACTTC; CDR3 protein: CASSVVADRTYEQYF
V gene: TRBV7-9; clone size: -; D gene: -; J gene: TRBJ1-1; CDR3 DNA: TGTGCCAGCAGCTTAGTCACAACTGAAGCTTTCTTT; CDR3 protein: CASSLVTTEAFF
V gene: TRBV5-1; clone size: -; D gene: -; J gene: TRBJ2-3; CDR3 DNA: TGCGCCAGCAGCTTGGGTGCAAGTCTCAGGTTAGATACGCAGTATTTT; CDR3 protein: CASSLGASLRLDTQYF
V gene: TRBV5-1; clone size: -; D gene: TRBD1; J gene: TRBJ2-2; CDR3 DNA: TGCGCCAGCGGACCCAGGGACAGAGAAAACACCGGGGAGCTGTTTTTT; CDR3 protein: CASGPRDRENTGELFF
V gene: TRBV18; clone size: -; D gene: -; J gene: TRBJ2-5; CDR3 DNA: TGTGCCAGCTCACCATATATGAGCGAGACCCAGTACTTC; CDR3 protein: CASSPYMSETQYF
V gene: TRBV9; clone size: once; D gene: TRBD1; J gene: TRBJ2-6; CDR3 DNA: TGTGCCAGCAGCGTAGTGGGTGGACAGGGTGTCACTGGGGCCAACGTCCTGACTTTC; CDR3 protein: CASSVVGGQGVTGANVLTF
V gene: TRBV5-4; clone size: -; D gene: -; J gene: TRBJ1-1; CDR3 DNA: TGTGCCAGCAGCTTGCCTCACAGGGACACTGAAGCTTTCTTT; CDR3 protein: CASSLPHRDTEAFF
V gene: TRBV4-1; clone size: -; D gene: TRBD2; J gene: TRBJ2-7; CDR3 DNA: TGCGCCAGCAGACCGTTAGCGGGAGGAGCGTCCTACGAGCAGTACTTC; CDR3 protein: CASRPLAGGASYEQYF
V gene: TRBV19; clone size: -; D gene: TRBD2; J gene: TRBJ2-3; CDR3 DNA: TGTGCCAGTAGTCCTCGGACTAGCGGGACAGATACGCAGTATTTT; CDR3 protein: CASSPRTSGTDTQYF
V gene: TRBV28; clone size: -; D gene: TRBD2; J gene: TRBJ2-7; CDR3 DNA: TGTGCCAGCGGGGTGTTCGGTGCGGGAGATAGGGCCTACGAGCAGTACTTC; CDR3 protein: CASGVFGAGDRAYEQYF
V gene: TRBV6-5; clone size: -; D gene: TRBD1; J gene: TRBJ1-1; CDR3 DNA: TGTGCCAGCAGTTACAACAGGGGGGACACTGAAGCTTTCTTT; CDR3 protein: CASSYNRGDTEAFF
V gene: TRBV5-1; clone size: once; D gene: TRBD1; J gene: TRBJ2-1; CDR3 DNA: TGCGCCAGCACCGAATGGACAGGGTCGGTTAATGAGCAGTTCTTC; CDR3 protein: CASTEWTGSVNEQFF
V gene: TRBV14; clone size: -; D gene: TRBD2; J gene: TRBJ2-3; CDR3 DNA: TGTGCCAGCAGCCTCCGACTAGCGGGCCGCACAGATACGCAGTATTTT; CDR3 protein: CASSLRLAGRTDTQYF
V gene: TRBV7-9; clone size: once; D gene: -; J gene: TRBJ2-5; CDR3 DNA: TGTGCCAGCAGCGCCAATACCGGCGGGGAGACCCAGTACTTC; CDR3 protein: CASSANTGGETQYF
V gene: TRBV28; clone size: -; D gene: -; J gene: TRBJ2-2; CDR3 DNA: TGTGCCAGCAGAAGGACAGCGAACACCGGGGAGCTGTTTTTT; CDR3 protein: CASRRTANTGELFF
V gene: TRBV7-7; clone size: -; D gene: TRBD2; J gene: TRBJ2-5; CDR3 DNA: TGTGCTAGCAGCCCTAGGACTAGCGGGATGCAAGAGACCCAGTACTTC; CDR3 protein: CASSPRTSGMQETQYF
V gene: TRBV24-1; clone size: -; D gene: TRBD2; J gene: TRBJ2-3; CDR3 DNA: TGTGCCACCAGTGACCCGAGCGGGATGGAGGCAGATACGCAGTATTTT; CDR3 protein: CATSDPSGMEADTQYF
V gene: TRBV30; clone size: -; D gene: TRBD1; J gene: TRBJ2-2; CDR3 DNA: TGTGCCTGGAGTCCAGGGGGCCCCGGGGAGCTGTTTTTT; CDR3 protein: CAWSPGGPGELFF
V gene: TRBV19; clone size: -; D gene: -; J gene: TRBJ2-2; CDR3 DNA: TGTGCCACCGCTCGACTAGTTTCACGCACCGGGGAGCTGTTTTTT; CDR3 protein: CATARLVSRTGELFF
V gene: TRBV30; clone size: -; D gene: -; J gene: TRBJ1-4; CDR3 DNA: TGTGCCTGGAGTGGGGGGCAAGGGGCCTTTAATGAAAAACTGTTTTTT; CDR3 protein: CAWSGGQGAFNEKLFF
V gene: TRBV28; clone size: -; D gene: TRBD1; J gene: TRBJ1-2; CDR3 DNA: TGTGCCAGTCAACGAGGGGGCGTAAACTATGGCTACACCTTC; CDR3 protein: CASQRGGVNYGYTF
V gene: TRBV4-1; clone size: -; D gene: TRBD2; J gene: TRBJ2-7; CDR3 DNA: TGCGCCAGCAGACAACTAGCGGGAGGGCCAACCTACCGCGATTTCGAGCAGTACTTC; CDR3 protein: CASRQLAGGPTYRDFEQYF
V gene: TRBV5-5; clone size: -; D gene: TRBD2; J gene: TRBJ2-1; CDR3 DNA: TGTGCCAGCACCTGGGGACTAGCGGAATACAATGAGCAGTTCTTC; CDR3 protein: CASTWGLAEYNEQFF
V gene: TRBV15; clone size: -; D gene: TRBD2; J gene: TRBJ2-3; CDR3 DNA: TGTGCCACCAGCAGAGACCGGGGCGGGGGTAATACGCAGTATTTT; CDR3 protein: CATSRDRGGGNTQYF
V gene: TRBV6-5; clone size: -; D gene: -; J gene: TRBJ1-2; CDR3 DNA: TGTGCCAGCAGTTTGACAGAATTCTATGGCTACACCTTC; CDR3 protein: CASSLTEFYGYTF
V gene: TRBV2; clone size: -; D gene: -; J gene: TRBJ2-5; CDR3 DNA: TGTGCCAGCAGTGGGTCAGTGAATACGTACCAAGAGACCCAGTACTTC; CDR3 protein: CASSGSVNTYQETQYF
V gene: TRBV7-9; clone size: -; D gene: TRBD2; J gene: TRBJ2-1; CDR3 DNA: TGTGCCAGCAGCGTCTTGGCGGGAGGTTCCGAGCAGTTCTTC; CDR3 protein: CASSVLAGGSEQFF
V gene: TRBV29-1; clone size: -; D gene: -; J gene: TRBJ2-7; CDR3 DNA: TGCAGCGTTGAAGGCAGCGGTTCCTACGAGCAGTACTTC; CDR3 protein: CSVEGSGSYEQYF
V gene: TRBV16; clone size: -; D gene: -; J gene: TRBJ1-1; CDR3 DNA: TGTGCCAGCAGCCATATCACTGAAGCTTTCTTT; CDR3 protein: CASSHITEAFF
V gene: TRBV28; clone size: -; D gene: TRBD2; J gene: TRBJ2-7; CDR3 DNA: TGTGCCAGCAGTAACGGGGGGGCCTACGAGCAGTACTTC; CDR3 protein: CASSNGGAYEQYF
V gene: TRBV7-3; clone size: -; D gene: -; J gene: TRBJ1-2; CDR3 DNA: TGTGCCAGCAGCCCCGGCGGGGGGGCCAACTATGGCTACACCTTC; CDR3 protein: CASSPGGGANYGYTF
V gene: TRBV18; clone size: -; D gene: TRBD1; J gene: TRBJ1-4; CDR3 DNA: TGTGCCAGCTCCGACAGGGGTGGTGAAAAACTGTTTTTT; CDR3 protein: CASSDRGGEKLFF
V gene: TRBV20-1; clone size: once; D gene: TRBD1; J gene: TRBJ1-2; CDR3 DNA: TGCAGTGCTGGTGGACAGGGAAGGGGGAGCTTCTATGGCTACACCTTC; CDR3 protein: CSAGGQGRGSFYGYTF
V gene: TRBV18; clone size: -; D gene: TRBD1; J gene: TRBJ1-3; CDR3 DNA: TGTGCCAGCTCACGACAGGGTCGGAATGGAAACACCATATATTTT; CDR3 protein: CASSRQGRNGNTIYF
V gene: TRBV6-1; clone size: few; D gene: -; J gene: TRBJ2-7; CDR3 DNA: TGTGCCAGCAGTGAAGCCGGCGGTTCCTACGAGCAGTACTTC; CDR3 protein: CASSEAGGSYEQYF
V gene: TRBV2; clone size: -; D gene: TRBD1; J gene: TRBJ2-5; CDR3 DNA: TGTGCCAGCGCCTGGACAGGGGGCAGTGAGACCCAGTACTTC; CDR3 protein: CASAWTGGSETQYF
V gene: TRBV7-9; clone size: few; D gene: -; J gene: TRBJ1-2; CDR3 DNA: TGTGCCAGCAGCTTAGCGTCGCAGTCCTATGGCTACACCTTC; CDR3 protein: CASSLASQSYGYTF
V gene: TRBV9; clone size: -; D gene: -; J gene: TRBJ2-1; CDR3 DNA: TGTGCCAGCAGCAAGCCAAAGTACAATGAGCAGTTCTTC; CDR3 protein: CASSKPKYNEQFF